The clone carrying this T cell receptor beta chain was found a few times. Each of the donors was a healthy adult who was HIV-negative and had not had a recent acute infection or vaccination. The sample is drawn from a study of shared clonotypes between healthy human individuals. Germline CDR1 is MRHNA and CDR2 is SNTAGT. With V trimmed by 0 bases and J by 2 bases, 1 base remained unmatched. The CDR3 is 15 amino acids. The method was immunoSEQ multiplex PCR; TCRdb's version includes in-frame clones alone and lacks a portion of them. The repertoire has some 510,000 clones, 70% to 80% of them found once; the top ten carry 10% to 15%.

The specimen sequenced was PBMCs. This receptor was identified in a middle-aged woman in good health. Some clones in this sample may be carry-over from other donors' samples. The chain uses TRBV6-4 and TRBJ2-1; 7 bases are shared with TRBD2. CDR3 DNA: TGTGCCAGCAGTGACTCAGCGGGGACCTACAATGAGCAGTTCTTC. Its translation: CASSDSAGTYNEQFF.